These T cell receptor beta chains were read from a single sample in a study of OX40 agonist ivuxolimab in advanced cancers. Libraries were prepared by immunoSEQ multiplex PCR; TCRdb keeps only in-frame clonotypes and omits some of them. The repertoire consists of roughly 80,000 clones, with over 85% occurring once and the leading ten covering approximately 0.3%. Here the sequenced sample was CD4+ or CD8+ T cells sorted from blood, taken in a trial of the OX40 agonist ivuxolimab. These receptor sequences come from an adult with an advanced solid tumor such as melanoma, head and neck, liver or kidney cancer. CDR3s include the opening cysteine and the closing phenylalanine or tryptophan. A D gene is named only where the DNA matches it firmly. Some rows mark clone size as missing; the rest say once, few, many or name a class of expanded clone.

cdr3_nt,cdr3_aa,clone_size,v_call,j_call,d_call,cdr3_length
TGCGCCAGCAGGACCGGGACAGGGGGCTACGAGCAGTACTTC,CASRTGTGGYEQYF,-,TRBV5-1,TRBJ2-7,TRBD1,14
TGTGCCAGCAGCGAACCAACTAGCGGGGGGGCCTTAGATACGCAGTATTTT,CASSEPTSGGALDTQYF,-,TRBV5-5,TRBJ2-3,TRBD2,17
TGCGCCAGCAGCCAAGGCACGGCTCAACTTCCCTACGAGCAGTACTTC,CASSQGTAQLPYEQYF,-,TRBV4-3,TRBJ2-7,-,16
TGTGCCAGCAGCTTGTACGTTGTAGGATCCGGGGCCAACGTCCTGACTTTC,CASSLYVVGSGANVLTF,-,TRBV5-5,TRBJ2-6,-,17
TGTGCCAGCTCACCACGCAGGGGGGACACTGAAGCTTTCTTT,CASSPRRGDTEAFF,-,TRBV18,TRBJ1-1,TRBD1,14
TGTGCCAGCAGCCTACTAAGCGAGCAGTACTTC,CASSLLSEQYF,few,TRBV14,TRBJ2-7,-,11
TGTGCCAGTATCGATACGGGGGCTGGGGCCAACGTCCTGACTTTC,CASIDTGAGANVLTF,-,TRBV19,TRBJ2-6,-,15
TGCAGTGCTTCGGGCGGAAACACCATATATTTT,CSASGGNTIYF,-,TRBV20-1,TRBJ1-3,-,11
TGTGCCATCAGTGACTTAGGACAGATTAAAGAAGAGACCCAGTACTTC,CAISDLGQIKEETQYF,once,TRBV10-3,TRBJ2-5,-,16
TGTGCCAGCAGCTTGGCGGGGGGCCTAGCGGGAGGCACAGATACGCAGTATTTT,CASSLAGGLAGGTDTQYF,-,TRBV5-4,TRBJ2-3,TRBD2,18
TGTGCCAGCAGGTCAGGGGGGAAGGACACCGGGGAGCTGTTTTTT,CASRSGGKDTGELFF,-,TRBV28,TRBJ2-2,-,15
TGTGCCAGCAGAAGGCCAGGGGACTCCTACGAGCAGTACTTC,CASRRPGDSYEQYF,-,TRBV7-8,TRBJ2-7,-,14
TGTGCCAGCAGCTTTCTAGAGGCAGATACGCAGTATTTT,CASSFLEADTQYF,-,TRBV7-9,TRBJ2-3,-,13
TGCGCCAGCAGATCCCCCCGGGGGGCGGGGGAGACCCAGTACTTC,CASRSPRGAGETQYF,-,TRBV5-1,TRBJ2-5,-,15
TGTGCCAGCAGTTTGCCAGGGGGCGCGGGCACCGGGGAGCTGTTTTTT,CASSLPGGAGTGELFF,-,TRBV27,TRBJ2-2,TRBD1,16
TGCGCCAGCAGCCAAGTGGCCCTGAGTGCAACTAATGAAAAACTGTTTTTT,CASSQVALSATNEKLFF,-,TRBV4-1,TRBJ1-4,-,17
TGCAGCGTTGATCAACAGGGAGAGAGAGAGACCCAGTACTTC,CSVDQQGERETQYF,-,TRBV29-1,TRBJ2-5,-,14
TGTGCCAGTAGGACGAACACAGATACGCAGTATTTT,CASRTNTDTQYF,-,TRBV19,TRBJ2-3,-,12
TGTGCCAGCAGTGGGACAGGGGTTGTGGGTGAAGCTTTCTTT,CASSGTGVVGEAFF,-,TRBV25-1,TRBJ1-1,TRBD1,14
TGTGCCAGCAGCTTTGGAGGGGATGGGGAAAAACTGTTTTTT,CASSFGGDGEKLFF,-,TRBV5-4,TRBJ1-4,-,14
TGTGCCAGCACTTCCGACAAGACCTACGAGCAGTACTTC,CASTSDKTYEQYF,once,TRBV6-6,TRBJ2-7,-,13
TGTGCCAGCAGCTTATACGGTAACACTGAAGCTTTCTTT,CASSLYGNTEAFF,-,TRBV7-9,TRBJ1-1,-,13
TGTGCCAGCAGTGACCCTACTTCCTACGAGCAGTACTTC,CASSDPTSYEQYF,-,TRBV25-1,TRBJ2-7,-,13
TGTGCCAGCAGCCGGACAGGGGTTGCTGAAAAACTGTTTTTT,CASSRTGVAEKLFF,-,TRBV9,TRBJ1-4,TRBD1,14
TGCGCCAGCAGCCAAGAAGGGGCTAGCGGGAGCACAGATACGCAGTATTTT,CASSQEGASGSTDTQYF,-,TRBV4-3,TRBJ2-3,TRBD2,17
TGTGCCAGCAGCCGACTCTTCACCGGGGAGCTGTTTTTT,CASSRLFTGELFF,-,TRBV27,TRBJ2-2,-,13
TGTGCCAGCAGTCCCCAGGGGGCGGGCCAAGAGACCCAGTACTTC,CASSPQGAGQETQYF,-,TRBV27,TRBJ2-5,TRBD1,15
TGTGCCAGTAGTAGGCCGGGACTAGCCAATGAGCAGTTCTTC,CASSRPGLANEQFF,-,TRBV19,TRBJ2-1,TRBD2,14
TGTGCCACCACCCGACCGAACACTGAAGCTTTCTTT,CATTRPNTEAFF,few,TRBV7-9,TRBJ1-1,-,12
TGTGCCAGTAGTAGCTACAGCTACGAGCAGTACTTC,CASSSYSYEQYF,-,TRBV19,TRBJ2-7,-,12
TGTGCCAGCAGCTTAGCGCAGGCAGCCACCGGGGAGCTGTTTTTT,CASSLAQAATGELFF,-,TRBV7-2,TRBJ2-2,-,15
TGTGCCAGCTCACCAGCCGGGCTGGCCACCGGGGAGCTGTTTTTT,CASSPAGLATGELFF,-,TRBV18,TRBJ2-2,-,15
TGTGCCACCAGCAGAGATCCGGCGGGCTCCTACAATGAGCAGTTCTTC,CATSRDPAGSYNEQFF,-,TRBV15,TRBJ2-1,-,16
TGTGCCAGCAGCCAAGGTCGGCGGTCCTATGGCTACACCTTC,CASSQGRRSYGYTF,-,TRBV14,TRBJ1-2,-,14
TGTGCCAGCAGCGTAGTAGAGGGAGGGCTTCCGGGCCTGGGATATGGCTACACCTTC,CASSVVEGGLPGLGYGYTF,once,TRBV9,TRBJ1-2,-,19
TGTGCCAGCAGCTTATCGGGCGGGGAGACCCAGTACTTC,CASSLSGGETQYF,-,TRBV7-2,TRBJ2-5,-,13
TGCGCCAGCAGCTTGAATGGCGGGGGCCGGGGAGATACGCAGTATTTT,CASSLNGGGRGDTQYF,-,TRBV5-1,TRBJ2-3,-,16
TGCGCCAGCAGCCAAGTCCTCTGGGCAGATACGCAGTATTTT,CASSQVLWADTQYF,-,TRBV4-3,TRBJ2-3,-,14
TGTGCCAGCAGAGGATATCCGGGAGCAGATACGCAGTATTTT,CASRGYPGADTQYF,-,TRBV6-1,TRBJ2-3,-,14
TGCGCCAGCAGCACGGGACAGGAATATTCACCCCTCCACTTT,CASSTGQEYSPLHF,-,TRBV5-1,TRBJ1-6,TRBD1,14
TGTGCCAGCAGCTTCGCGGGAGCTCCCTACGAGCAGTACTTC,CASSFAGAPYEQYF,-,TRBV5-4,TRBJ2-7,TRBD2,14
TGTGCCAGCAGTCAGGGGACTAGCGTCAATGAGCAGTTCTTC,CASSQGTSVNEQFF,-,TRBV28,TRBJ2-1,TRBD2,14
TGTGCCAGCAACCCCACGGACGGAGCCTACGAGCAGTACTTC,CASNPTDGAYEQYF,-,TRBV5-6,TRBJ2-7,-,14
TGTGCCAGCAGTTACTCGCTAATTTACGAGCAGTACTTC,CASSYSLIYEQYF,once,TRBV6-6,TRBJ2-7,-,13
TGTGCCAGCAGCTTATTACGGGAAACCCACGAGCAGTACTTC,CASSLLRETHEQYF,-,TRBV7-2,TRBJ2-7,-,14
TGTGCCAGCAGCTTAGATTACAGGGGCCCCTACGAGCAGTACTTC,CASSLDYRGPYEQYF,once,TRBV11-2,TRBJ2-7,TRBD1,15
TGTGCCAGCAGCGTAGTGGCAGGGAACTATGGCTACACCTTC,CASSVVAGNYGYTF,few,TRBV9,TRBJ1-2,-,14
TGTGCCAGCAGTCACAGGGGGCTCACCTACGAGCAGTACTTC,CASSHRGLTYEQYF,-,TRBV28,TRBJ2-7,TRBD1,14
TGTGCCAGCAGACCTCGGTCGAACACCGGGGAGCTGTTTTTT,CASRPRSNTGELFF,-,TRBV6-5,TRBJ2-2,-,14
TGCGCCAGCAGCCAAACCCTTGGACTAGCGGGGGGGGAGACCCAGTACTTC,CASSQTLGLAGGETQYF,-,TRBV4-3,TRBJ2-5,TRBD2,17